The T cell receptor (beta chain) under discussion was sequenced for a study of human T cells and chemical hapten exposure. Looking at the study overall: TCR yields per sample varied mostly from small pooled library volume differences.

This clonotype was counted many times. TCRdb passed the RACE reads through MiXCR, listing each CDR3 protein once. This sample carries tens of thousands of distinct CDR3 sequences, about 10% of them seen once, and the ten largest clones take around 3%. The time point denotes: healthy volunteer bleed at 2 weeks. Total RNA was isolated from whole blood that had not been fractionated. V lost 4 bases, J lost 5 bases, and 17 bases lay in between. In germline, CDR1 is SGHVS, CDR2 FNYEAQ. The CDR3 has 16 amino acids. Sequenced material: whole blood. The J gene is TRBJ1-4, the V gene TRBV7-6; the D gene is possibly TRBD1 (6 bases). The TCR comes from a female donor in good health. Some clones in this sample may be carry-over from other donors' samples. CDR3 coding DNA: TGTGCCAGCAGCTATGCCCCTGGGCAGGGGAATGAAAAACTGTTTTTT. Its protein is CASSYAPGQGNEKLFF.